These T cell receptor beta chains were read from a single sample in a study of blood T cell repertoires in COVID-19. This table comes from immunoSEQ multiplex PCR, and its TCRdb copy is limited to in-frame clones, with some not included. The data show roughly 100,000 clones, roughly nine tenths seen once. Sequenced: peripheral blood. These receptors were obtained from a woman between 50 and 59 years old with COVID-19, enrolled during active disease. The CDR3 runs from the conserved cysteine through the conserved F or W. The D gene is left open where the match is weak. Expanded clones are given a class, and other clones once, few, many or no size at all.

CDR3 length	J gene	clone size	V gene	D gene	CDR3 protein	CDR3 DNA
15	TRBJ1-2	NA	TRBV4-2	NA	CASSSGTAGAYGYTF	TGTGCCAGCAGCTCTGGGACCGCGGGGGCCTATGGCTACACCTTC
14	TRBJ1-3	NA	TRBV2	TRBD1	CASMSTGAGNTIYF	TGTGCCAGCATGTCGACAGGGGCCGGAAACACCATATATTTT
17	TRBJ2-5	NA	TRBV5-8	TRBD1	CASSSSLTRDRGETQYF	TGTGCCAGCAGCTCTAGCCTTACCCGGGACAGGGGAGAGACCCAGTACTTC
14	TRBJ1-2	NA	TRBV3-1/TRBV3-2	TRBD1	CASSHSDRAEGYTF	TGTGCCAGCAGCCACTCGGACAGGGCAGAGGGCTACACCTTC
16	TRBJ1-5	NA	TRBV3-1/TRBV3-2	NA	CASSQEGGLGNQPQHF	TGTGCCAGCAGCCAAGAGGGGGGACTCGGCAATCAGCCCCAGCATTTT
12	TRBJ2-1	NA	TRBV7-9	TRBD1	CASSLEQGKQFF	TGTGCCAGCAGCTTAGAACAGGGGAAGCAGTTCTTC
17	TRBJ2-5	NA	TRBV3-1/TRBV3-2	NA	CASSQPTGDTKLKTQYF	TGTGCCAGCAGCCAACCTACCGGGGATACAAAGCTGAAGACCCAGTACTTC
14	TRBJ2-7	NA	TRBV11-2	TRBD2	CASSLGTSGNEQYF	TGTGCCAGCAGCTTAGGTACTAGCGGTAACGAGCAGTACTTC
13	TRBJ1-1	once	TRBV5-6	NA	CASSLRGGTEAFF	TGTGCCAGCAGCTTGCGAGGGGGCACTGAAGCTTTCTTT
12	TRBJ2-2	NA	TRBV28	NA	CASRLNTGELFF	TGTGCCAGCAGACTAAACACCGGGGAGCTGTTTTTT
13	TRBJ2-2	NA	TRBV24-1	NA	CATSDRSSGELFF	TGTGCCACCAGTGACCGTAGCTCCGGGGAGCTGTTTTTT
17	TRBJ1-5	NA	TRBV3-1/TRBV3-2	TRBD1	CASSRATGGAVVQPQHF	TGTGCCAGCAGCCGAGCCACAGGGGGCGCGGTGGTTCAGCCCCAGCATTTT
18	TRBJ1-3	NA	TRBV4-1	NA	CASSQGRGTRFSGNTIYF	TGCGCCAGCAGCCAAGGGAGGGGTACTCGTTTCTCTGGAAACACCATATATTTT
16	TRBJ2-6	NA	TRBV18	TRBD1	CASSPSDRAGANVLTF	TGTGCCAGCTCTCCATCTGACAGGGCTGGGGCCAACGTCCTGACTTTC
14	TRBJ1-4	NA	TRBV7-2	NA	CASSGLTTNEKLFF	TGTGCCAGCAGCGGACTCACAACTAATGAAAAACTGTTTTTT
15	TRBJ2-7	NA	TRBV5-1	TRBD1	CASSYLRDRNYEQYF	TGCGCCAGCAGCTACTTGCGGGACAGGAATTACGAGCAGTACTTC
16	TRBJ2-7	NA	TRBV5-4	NA	CASQGLPGQKSYEQYF	TGTGCCAGCCAGGGATTACCGGGACAAAAGTCCTACGAGCAGTACTTC
14	TRBJ1-1	NA	TRBV28	TRBD1	CASSLGGEGASTFF	TGTGCCAGCAGTTTAGGCGGAGAGGGGGCTAGTACTTTCTTT
12	TRBJ2-3	NA	TRBV29-1	NA	CSVKTSSDTQYF	TGCAGCGTTAAGACTAGTTCAGATACGCAGTATTTT
17	TRBJ1-2	NA	TRBV6-1	NA	CASSAFGGRSLSYGYTF	TGTGCCAGCAGTGCATTTGGCGGCAGAAGCTTAAGCTATGGCTACACCTTC
14	TRBJ2-7	once	TRBV5-1	NA	CASSLGQASYEQYF	TGCGCCAGCAGCTTGGGACAGGCGAGTTACGAGCAGTACTTC
16	TRBJ1-2	few	TRBV7-9	NA	CASSPYDRPGGDGYTF	TGTGCCAGCAGCCCTTACGACAGGCCAGGCGGTGATGGCTACACCTTC
15	TRBJ1-1	NA	TRBV7-9	NA	CASSPMGRGGTEAFF	TGTGCCAGCAGCCCAATGGGGAGGGGGGGAACTGAAGCTTTCTTT
15	TRBJ2-3	once	TRBV7-3	TRBD1	CASSQGGQGSDTQYF	TGTGCCAGCAGCCAGGGGGGACAGGGTTCAGATACGCAGTATTTT
11	TRBJ1-2	NA	TRBV20-1	NA	CSAWQGRSYTF	TGCAGTGCTTGGCAGGGGAGAAGCTACACCTTC
15	TRBJ2-1	NA	TRBV9	TRBD2	CASSSQRGGYNEQFF	TGTGCCAGCAGCTCCCAGCGGGGGGGGTACAATGAGCAGTTCTTC
14	TRBJ2-7	NA	TRBV2	TRBD1	CASRDRGLSYEQYF	TGTGCCAGCAGAGACAGGGGCCTCTCCTACGAGCAGTACTTC
15	TRBJ1-6	NA	TRBV7-9	NA	CASQPGRGENSPLHF	TGTGCCAGCCAACCTGGGAGGGGAGAGAATTCACCCCTCCACTTT
14	TRBJ1-2	NA	TRBV30	TRBD1	CAWTPMETGGGYTF	TGTGCCTGGACCCCGATGGAGACAGGGGGCGGCTACACCTTC
17	TRBJ2-1	once	TRBV2	TRBD2	CASSEMSGGLGYNEQFF	TGTGCCAGCAGTGAAATGTCGGGGGGGCTTGGGTACAATGAGCAGTTCTTC
16	TRBJ1-1	NA	TRBV9	TRBD1	CASSKDRVLLNTEAFF	TGTGCCAGCAGCAAAGACAGGGTCCTACTGAACACTGAAGCTTTCTTT
13	TRBJ2-5	NA	TRBV19	TRBD1	CASMAGGRETQYF	TGTGCATCGATGGCAGGGGGCAGGGAGACCCAGTACTTC
13	TRBJ2-1	NA	TRBV12-3/TRBV12-4	NA	CASSGTYYNEQFF	TGTGCCAGCAGTGGGACATACTACAATGAGCAGTTCTTC
14	TRBJ1-1	NA	TRBV12-5	NA	CASGETVMNTEAFF	TGTGCTAGTGGTGAGACAGTTATGAACACTGAAGCTTTCTTT
14	TRBJ2-2	NA	TRBV2	TRBD1	CASRTGTDTGELFF	TGTGCCAGCAGGACAGGGACGGACACCGGGGAGCTGTTTTTT
15	TRBJ1-3	NA	TRBV9	NA	CASSVVSGAGNTIYF	TGTGCCAGCAGCGTAGTGAGTGGAGCTGGAAACACCATATATTTT
19	TRBJ2-7	NA	TRBV11-3	NA	CASSFSLGETGAGTYEQYF	TGTGCCAGCAGCTTTAGCCTAGGGGAAACAGGGGCGGGGACCTACGAGCAGTACTTC